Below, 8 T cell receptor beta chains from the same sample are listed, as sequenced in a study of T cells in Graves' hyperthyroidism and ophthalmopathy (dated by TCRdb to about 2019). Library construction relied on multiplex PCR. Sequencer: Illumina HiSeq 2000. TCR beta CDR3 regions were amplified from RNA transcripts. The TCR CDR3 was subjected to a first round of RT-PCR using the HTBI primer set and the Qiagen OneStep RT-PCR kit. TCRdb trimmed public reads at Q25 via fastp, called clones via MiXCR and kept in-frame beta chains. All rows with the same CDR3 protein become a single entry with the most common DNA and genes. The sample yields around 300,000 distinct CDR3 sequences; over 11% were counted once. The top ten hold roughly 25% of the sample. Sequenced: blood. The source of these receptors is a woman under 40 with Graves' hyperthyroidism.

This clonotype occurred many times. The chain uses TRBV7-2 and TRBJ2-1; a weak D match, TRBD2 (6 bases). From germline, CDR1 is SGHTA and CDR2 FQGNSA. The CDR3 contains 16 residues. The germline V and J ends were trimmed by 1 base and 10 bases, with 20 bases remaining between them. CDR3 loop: CASSLGPGVKGFEQFF. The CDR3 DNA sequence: TGTGCCAGCAGCTTAGGGCCGGGAGTCAAGGGGTTCGAGCAGTTCTTC.

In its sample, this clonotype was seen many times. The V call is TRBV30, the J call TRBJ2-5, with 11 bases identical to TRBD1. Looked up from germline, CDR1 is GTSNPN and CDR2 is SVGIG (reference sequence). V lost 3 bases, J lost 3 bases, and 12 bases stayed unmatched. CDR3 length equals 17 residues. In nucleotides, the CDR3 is TGTGCCTGGAGATTGGACAGGGGGCCTCTAGATGAAGAGACCCAGTACTTC. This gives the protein CAWRLDRGPLDEETQYF. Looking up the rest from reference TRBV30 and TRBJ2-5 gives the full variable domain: SQTIHQWPATLVQPVGSPLSLECTVEGTSNPNLYWYRQAAGRGLQLLFYSVGIGQISSEVPQNLSASRPQDRQFILSSKKLLLSDSGFYLCAWRLDRGPLDEETQYFGPGTRLLVL.

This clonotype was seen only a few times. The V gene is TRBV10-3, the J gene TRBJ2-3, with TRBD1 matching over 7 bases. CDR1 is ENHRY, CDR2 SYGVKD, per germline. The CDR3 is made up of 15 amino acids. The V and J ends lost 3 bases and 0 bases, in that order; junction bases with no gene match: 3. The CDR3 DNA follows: TGTGCCATCAGTGACCGGGACAGTAGCACAGATACGCAGTATTTT. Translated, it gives CAISDRDSSTDTQYF.

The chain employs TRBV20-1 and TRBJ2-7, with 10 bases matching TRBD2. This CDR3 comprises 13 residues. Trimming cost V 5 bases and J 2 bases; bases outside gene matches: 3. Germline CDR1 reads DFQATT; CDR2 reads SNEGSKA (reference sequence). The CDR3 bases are TGCAGTGCTCCAGCGGGAGGGGCCTACGAGCAGTACTTC. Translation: CSAPAGGAYEQYF.

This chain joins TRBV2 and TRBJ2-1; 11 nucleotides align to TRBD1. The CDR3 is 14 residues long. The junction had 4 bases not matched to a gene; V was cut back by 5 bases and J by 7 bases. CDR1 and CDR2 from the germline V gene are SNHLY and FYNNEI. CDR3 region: CASSRDRGRNEQFF. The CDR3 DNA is TGTGCCAGCAGTCGGGACAGGGGGAGGAATGAGCAGTTCTTC.

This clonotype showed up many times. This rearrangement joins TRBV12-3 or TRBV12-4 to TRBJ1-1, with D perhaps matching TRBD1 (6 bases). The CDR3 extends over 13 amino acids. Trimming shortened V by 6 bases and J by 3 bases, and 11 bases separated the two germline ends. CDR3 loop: CASRPQGDTEAFF. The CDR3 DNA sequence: TGTGCCAGCAGGCCACAGGGTGACACTGAAGCTTTCTTT.

In nucleotides, the CDR3 is TGTGCCAGCAGCTTTTCGGGGATCAAAAACATTCAGTACTTC. This codes for CASSFSGIKNIQYF. This chain connects TRBV7-9 to TRBJ2-4; D is possibly TRBD2 (5 bases). The V gene's germline CDR1 is SEHNR and CDR2 FQNEAQ (reference sequence). Between the trimmed V and J ends, which lost 3 bases and 3 bases, there was a span of 9 bases. This CDR3 comprises 14 residues.

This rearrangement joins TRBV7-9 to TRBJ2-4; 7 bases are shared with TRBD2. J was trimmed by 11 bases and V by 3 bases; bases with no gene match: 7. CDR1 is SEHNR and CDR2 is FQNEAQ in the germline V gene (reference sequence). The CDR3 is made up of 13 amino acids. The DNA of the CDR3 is TGTGCCAGCAGCTTGCGGACTAGGCAGGTTCAGTACTTC. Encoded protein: CASSLRTRQVQYF.